A selection of T cell receptor beta chains follows, all from one sample in a study of cytomegalovirus exposure and HLA in healthy donors. Profiling relied on immunoSEQ multiplex PCR, and the TCRdb table lists in-frame clones only, not all of them. The sample table sets out about 120,000 clones. Sequenced input: PBMCs. The receptor set was obtained from a man between 40 and 49 years old in good health and CMV-seropositive. Both conserved end residues are part of each CDR3. A D gene is named only where the DNA matches it firmly.

v_call: TRBV18; j_call: TRBJ2-2; d_call: TRBD1; cdr3_aa: CASSKNRGTGELFF; cdr3_nt: TGTGCCAGCTCCAAGAACAGGGGCACCGGGGAGCTGTTTTTT
v_call: TRBV6-1; j_call: TRBJ2-7; d_call: NA; cdr3_aa: CASMVQGEQYF; cdr3_nt: TGTGCCAGCATGGTTCAGGGGGAGCAGTACTTC
v_call: TRBV7-9; j_call: TRBJ2-1; d_call: TRBD2; cdr3_aa: CASSLLGGAYNEQFF; cdr3_nt: TGTGCCAGCAGCTTATTGGGAGGGGCCTACAATGAGCAGTTCTTC
v_call: TRBV18; j_call: TRBJ1-1; d_call: TRBD1; cdr3_aa: CASSGQGAQGTEAFF; cdr3_nt: TGTGCCAGCTCCGGACAGGGGGCGCAGGGCACTGAAGCTTTCTTT
v_call: TRBV18; j_call: TRBJ2-5; d_call: TRBD2; cdr3_aa: CASSRSGRGGETQYF; cdr3_nt: TGTGCCAGCTCACGTTCCGGGAGGGGAGGGGAGACCCAGTACTTC
v_call: TRBV10-2; j_call: TRBJ2-7; d_call: TRBD2; cdr3_aa: CASSENRLAGSYEQYF; cdr3_nt: TGCGCCAGCAGTGAGAATCGTCTAGCGGGCTCCTACGAGCAGTACTTC
v_call: TRBV6-1; j_call: TRBJ2-1; d_call: TRBD2; cdr3_aa: CASEPGLASNEQFF; cdr3_nt: TGTGCCAGCGAACCGGGACTAGCTAGCAATGAGCAGTTCTTC
v_call: TRBV7-3; j_call: TRBJ2-1; d_call: TRBD2; cdr3_aa: CASSSLSGSSYNEQFF; cdr3_nt: TGTGCCAGCAGCTCCCTTAGCGGGAGCTCCTACAATGAGCAGTTCTTC
v_call: TRBV29-1; j_call: TRBJ2-3; d_call: TRBD1; cdr3_aa: CSAPGTAEDTQYF; cdr3_nt: TGCAGCGCCCCCGGGACAGCGGAAGATACGCAGTATTTT
v_call: TRBV7-6; j_call: TRBJ1-4; d_call: NA; cdr3_aa: CASSSLDRFNEKLFF; cdr3_nt: TGTGCCAGCAGCTCCCTCGACAGGTTTAATGAAAAACTGTTTTTT
v_call: TRBV18; j_call: TRBJ2-7; d_call: TRBD2; cdr3_aa: CASSPNGRGSEEQYF; cdr3_nt: TGTGCCAGCTCACCGAACGGGAGGGGATCGGAGGAGCAGTACTTC
v_call: TRBV5-6; j_call: TRBJ2-4; d_call: NA; cdr3_aa: CASSLQLQGIQYF; cdr3_nt: TGTGCCAGCAGCCTTCAGCTCCAGGGCATTCAGTACTTC
v_call: TRBV19; j_call: TRBJ1-1; d_call: NA; cdr3_aa: CASSIGARTEAFF; cdr3_nt: TGTGCCAGTAGTATAGGAGCGAGAACTGAAGCTTTCTTT
v_call: TRBV19; j_call: TRBJ2-2; d_call: NA; cdr3_aa: CASSVAGDTGELFF; cdr3_nt: TGTGCCAGTAGTGTGGCAGGGGACACCGGGGAGCTGTTTTTT
v_call: TRBV9; j_call: TRBJ2-1; d_call: NA; cdr3_aa: CASSAAYRSNSYNEQFF; cdr3_nt: TGTGCCAGCAGCGCAGCTTACAGGTCGAACTCCTACAATGAGCAGTTCTTC
v_call: TRBV7-8; j_call: TRBJ2-2; d_call: TRBD2; cdr3_aa: CASSLSWAGGNTGELFF; cdr3_nt: TGTGCCAGCAGCTTAAGCTGGGCGGGAGGAAACACCGGGGAGCTGTTTTTT
v_call: TRBV20-1; j_call: TRBJ1-2; d_call: NA; cdr3_aa: CSAWTVYGYTF; cdr3_nt: TGCAGTGCTTGGACAGTCTATGGCTACACCTTC
v_call: TRBV5-1; j_call: TRBJ1-1; d_call: NA; cdr3_aa: CASSLALTGWGENTEAFF; cdr3_nt: TGCGCCAGCAGCTTGGCTCTGACCGGTTGGGGCGAGAACACTGAAGCTTTCTTT
v_call: TRBV9; j_call: TRBJ2-5; d_call: TRBD1; cdr3_aa: CASSLRGQETQYF; cdr3_nt: TGTGCCAGCAGCCTCAGGGGGCAAGAGACCCAGTACTTC
v_call: TRBV19; j_call: TRBJ2-2; d_call: NA; cdr3_aa: CASSMIGTGELFF; cdr3_nt: TGTGCCAGTAGTATGATCGGCACCGGGGAGCTGTTTTTT
v_call: TRBV5-1; j_call: TRBJ2-2; d_call: NA; cdr3_aa: CASSFDRSNTGELFF; cdr3_nt: TGCGCCAGCAGCTTCGACAGATCGAACACCGGGGAGCTGTTTTTT
v_call: TRBV5-1; j_call: TRBJ2-2; d_call: NA; cdr3_aa: CASGGTANTGELFF; cdr3_nt: TGCGCCAGCGGCGGGACAGCGAACACCGGGGAGCTGTTTTTT
v_call: TRBV11-2; j_call: TRBJ1-2; d_call: TRBD1; cdr3_aa: CASSLGMGQGLSGYTF; cdr3_nt: TGTGCCAGCAGCCTCGGGATGGGACAGGGCCTCTCTGGCTACACCTTC
v_call: TRBV5-6; j_call: TRBJ1-2; d_call: NA; cdr3_aa: CASSLDGEGNYGYTF; cdr3_nt: TGTGCCAGCAGCTTGGACGGGGAAGGTAACTATGGCTACACCTTC
v_call: TRBV11-3; j_call: TRBJ2-2; d_call: TRBD1; cdr3_aa: CASSLAQGPTGELFF; cdr3_nt: TGTGCCAGCAGCTTAGCACAGGGGCCCACCGGGGAGCTGTTTTTT
v_call: TRBV7-2; j_call: TRBJ2-2; d_call: NA; cdr3_aa: CASSIVGQTGELFF; cdr3_nt: TGTGCCAGCAGCATAGTAGGACAGACCGGGGAGCTGTTTTTT
v_call: TRBV18; j_call: TRBJ2-1; d_call: TRBD1; cdr3_aa: CASSPGQGRRNEQFF; cdr3_nt: TGTGCCAGCTCACCAGGACAGGGACGGAGGAATGAGCAGTTCTTC
v_call: TRBV15; j_call: TRBJ2-7; d_call: NA; cdr3_aa: CATSRDRGFEQYF; cdr3_nt: TGTGCCACCAGCAGAGATCGAGGTTTCGAGCAGTACTTC
v_call: TRBV28; j_call: TRBJ2-1; d_call: NA; cdr3_aa: CASSLSRRYNEQFF; cdr3_nt: TGTGCCAGCAGTTTAAGTAGGAGGTACAATGAGCAGTTCTTC
v_call: TRBV28; j_call: TRBJ2-7; d_call: TRBD1; cdr3_aa: CASRYMTGSTYEQYF; cdr3_nt: TGTGCCAGCAGGTATATGACAGGGAGCACCTACGAGCAGTACTTC
v_call: TRBV5-4; j_call: TRBJ2-7; d_call: TRBD2; cdr3_aa: CASSKTGTSGIREQYF; cdr3_nt: TGTGCCAGCAGTAAAACCGGGACTAGCGGGATAAGGGAGCAGTACTTC
v_call: TRBV2; j_call: TRBJ1-4; d_call: NA; cdr3_aa: CATARLTNEKLFF; cdr3_nt: TGTGCCACCGCCAGGCTGACTAATGAAAAACTGTTTTTT
v_call: TRBV11-2; j_call: TRBJ1-1; d_call: NA; cdr3_aa: CASSLGALPRGTEAFF; cdr3_nt: TGTGCCAGCAGCTTAGGGGCTTTACCAAGGGGAACTGAAGCTTTCTTT